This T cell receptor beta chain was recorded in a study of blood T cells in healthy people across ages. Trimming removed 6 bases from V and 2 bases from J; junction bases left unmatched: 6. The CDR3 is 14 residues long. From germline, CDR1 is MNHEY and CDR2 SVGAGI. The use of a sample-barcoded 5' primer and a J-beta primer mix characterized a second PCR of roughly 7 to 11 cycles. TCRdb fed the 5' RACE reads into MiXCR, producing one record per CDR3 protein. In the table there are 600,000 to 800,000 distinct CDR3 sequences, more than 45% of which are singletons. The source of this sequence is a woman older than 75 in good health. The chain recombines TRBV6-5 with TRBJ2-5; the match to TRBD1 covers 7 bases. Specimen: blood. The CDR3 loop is CASRLPGQQETQYF. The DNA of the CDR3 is TGTGCCAGCAGATTACCGGGACAGCAAGAGACCCAGTACTTC.